The 28 T cell receptor beta chains presented below share a single source sample, sequenced in a study of PD-1 blockade in classical Hodgkin lymphoma. Described time point: cycle 4 day 1 (C4D1), after six to seven weeks of nivolumab. All patients experienced relapse after autologous stem cell transplantation, and brentuximab vedotin exposure was variable. Assay: immunoSEQ multiplex PCR; the TCRdb copy retains only in-frame clones and omits some. This table has under 130,000 clones, approximately 89% appearing once. The sequenced sample was peripheral blood mononuclear cells (PBMCs), obtained before the fourth cycle of nivolumab. Every receptor here comes from a human donor with classical Hodgkin lymphoma.

The DNA for the CDR3 is TGTGCCAGCAGCGTAGAAGGGACTAGCTACACAGATACGCAGTATTTT. Residues: CASSVEGTSYTDTQYF. The chain joins TRBV9 to TRBJ2-3; 9 positions agree with TRBD2. The germline gives CDR1 SGDLS, CDR2 YYNGEE. The V gene end was trimmed by 0 bases and the J gene end by 2 bases; junction bases not matched to a gene: 4. This CDR3 has 16 residues.

CDR3 in DNA: TGTGCCAGCAGTGGACGTCGACAGGGAAAAAATGGCTACACCTTC. It yields the protein CASSGRRQGKNGYTF. V gene TRBV27 combines with J gene TRBJ1-2; 7 bases line up with TRBD1. This CDR3 is built from 15 residues. The germline gives CDR1 MNHEY, CDR2 SMNVEV (reference sequence). V trimming: 5 bases; J trimming: 6 bases; junction bases outside the gene matches: 12.

The chain joins TRBV28 to TRBJ2-3; D remains ambiguous. Germline V lookup: CDR1 MDHEN, CDR2 SYDVKM. Deletions cut 4 bases from V and 4 bases from J, with 3 bases between. CDR3 size: 11 residues. CDR3 loop: CASSSSDTQYF. CDR3 bases: TGTGCCAGCAGTTCGTCAGATACGCAGTATTTT.

This clone occurred a few times. The rearrangement joins TRBV6-4 to TRBJ2-1, with 7 bases that match TRBD2. The CDR3 spans 14 residues. The germline gives CDR1 MRHNA, CDR2 SNTAGT. V shed 4 bases and J 9 bases; nucleotides not matched to a gene: 9. CDR3 sequence: CASSGGLDSREQFF. The CDR3 coding sequence is TGTGCCAGCAGTGGCGGACTAGACTCCCGTGAGCAGTTCTTC.

This clone was detected a few times. This rearrangement joins TRBV15 to TRBJ1-2; no reliable D call. Germline CDR1 LNHNV, CDR2 YYDKDF (reference sequence). Trimming took 0 bases from V and 2 from J, leaving 10 bases between them. The CDR3 consists of 15 residues. The CDR3 coding sequence is TGTGCCACCAGCAGAGAGGAGGCTGTCAACTATGGCTACACCTTC. It codes for CATSREEAVNYGYTF.

The rearrangement uses TRBV6-5 and TRBJ2-5; TRBD1 matches 8 bases. Germline loops: CDR1 MNHEY, CDR2 SVGAGI. Germline trimming cut 2 bases from V and 4 bases from J; bases unmatched to any gene: 0. The CDR3 runs 13 residues. This CDR3 is CASSYGQGETQYF. CDR3 nucleotides: TGTGCCAGCAGTTACGGACAGGGAGAGACCCAGTACTTC.

CDR3 DNA: TGTGCCAGCAGTGAAGTAGCGGGAGCCTCCTACAATGAGCAGTTCTTC. It specifies CASSEVAGASYNEQFF. V is TRBV6-1 and J is TRBJ2-1, with TRBD2 matching 9 bases. The CDR3 length is 16 residues. With V trimmed by 1 base and J by 0 bases, 1 base remained unmatched. Germline CDR1 is MNHNS and CDR2 is SASEGT.

This clone was seen a single time. The chain carries TRBV5-1 and TRBJ2-5; D remains unclear. Trimming took off 0 bases at V and 0 bases at J, with 3 bases between the two ends. The CDR3 runs to 13 residues. Germline CDR1 reads SGHRS; CDR2 reads YFSETQ. CDR3 region: CASSLGNQETQYF. The CDR3 bases are TGCGCCAGCAGCTTGGGTAACCAAGAGACCCAGTACTTC.

This clone appeared a single time. Written as DNA, the CDR3 is TGTGCCAGCAGCTCTCAGACTAGCGGGGCACCCTACAATGAGCAGTTCTTC. It is translated as CASSSQTSGAPYNEQFF. The rearrangement links TRBV13 to TRBJ2-1, with TRBD2 matching over 11 bases. The CDR3 is made up of 17 amino acids. After removal of 4 bases from V and 2 bases from J, the junction contained 7 bases not matched to a gene. Germline lookup yields CDR1 PRHDT and CDR2 FYEKMQ (reference sequence). The whole variable domain, remainder taken from reference TRBV13 and TRBJ2-1, is AAGVIQSPRHLIKEKRETATLKCYPIPRHDTVYWYQQGPGQDPQFLISFYEKMQSDKGSIPDRFSAQQFSDYHSELNMSSLELGDSALYFCASSSQTSGAPYNEQFFGPGTRLTVL.

This clone was counted between two and nine times. The rearrangement uses TRBV2 and TRBJ1-5; perhaps TRBD1 as D (5 bases). The CDR3 loop spans 15 amino acids. Trimming took 4 bases from V and 3 from J, leaving 13 bases between them. The germline V gene encodes CDR1 SNHLY and CDR2 FYNNEI. CDR3 sequence reads: CASSAYGTPNQPQHF. The CDR3, as DNA: TGTGCCAGCAGTGCATACGGGACCCCCAATCAGCCCCAGCATTTT.

CDR3 in amino acids: CASSQGGGGQPQHF. For the CDR3, the DNA is TGTGCCAGCTCACAGGGAGGGGGCGGACAGCCCCAGCATTTT. The chain is built from TRBV18 and TRBJ1-5; 7 bases agree with TRBD1. The V gene's germline CDR1 is KGHSH and CDR2 LQKENI. The ends lost 4 bases at V and 7 bases at J; junction bases unmatched: 7. CDR3 length: 14 residues.

The chain links TRBV11-2 to TRBJ2-1, with 9 bases fitting TRBD2. The CDR3 has 16 amino acids. Germline-derived CDR1 and CDR2 are SGHAT and FQNNGV. J lost 10 bases, V lost 5 bases, and 15 bases had no gene match. Here the CDR3 reads CASSPRGSGGWGEQFF. The DNA for the CDR3 is TGTGCCAGCAGCCCCCGGGGTAGCGGGGGTTGGGGGGAGCAGTTCTTC.

The genes are TRBV12-2 and TRBJ2-5; the DNA was not compared with TRBD1, the D call given in the table. TRBV12-2 is termed a pseudogene. The CDR3 sequence is 17 residues long. This CDR3 is CASRLARWTASQETQYF. The CDR3 DNA reads TGTGCAAGTCGCTTAGCGCGGTGGACAGCAAGCCAAGAGACCCAGTACTTC.

As to this clone: The junction departs from the called germline gene at one end, perhaps through a read error. CDR3 region: CASTQHRGNTEAFF. DNA of the CDR3: TGTGCCAGCACCCAACACAGGGGGAACACTGAAGCTTTCTTT. The chain couples TRBV14 to TRBJ1-1; 7 bases are a match to TRBD1. The CDR3 length is 14 residues. From germline, CDR1 is SGHDN and CDR2 FVKESK.

The genes are TRBV6-5 and TRBJ2-7, with a weak D call TRBD2 (6 bases). CDR1 is MNHEY and CDR2 is SVGAGI in the germline V gene. There are 15 residues in the CDR3. The V and J ends lost 0 bases and 2 bases respectively, with 11 bases between them. DNA of the CDR3: TGTGCCAGCAGTTACTCGGGCGGGGCGACCTACGAGCAGTACTTC. It translates to CASSYSGGATYEQYF.

The rearrangement links TRBV15 to TRBJ2-2, with D possibly matching TRBD2 (5 bases). V dropped 5 bases and J dropped 2 bases, with 12 bases sitting between them. The length of the CDR3 is 15 residues. CDR1 and CDR2 from the germline V gene are LNHNV and YYDKDF (reference sequence). CDR3 coding DNA: TGTGCCACCAGCGTGGAGGCCGGTAACACCGGGGAGCTGTTTTTT. Residues: CATSVEAGNTGELFF.

The rearrangement links TRBV19 to TRBJ2-7, with D possibly matching TRBD1 (5 bases). In germline, CDR1 is LNHDA, CDR2 SQIVND (reference sequence). CDR3 size: 14 residues. Trimming pared 5 bases from V and 0 bases from J, leaving 11 bases between. This chain's CDR3 is CASSGHILSYEQYF. Written as DNA, the CDR3 is TGTGCCAGTAGTGGACACATACTCTCCTACGAGCAGTACTTC.

The CDR3 here is CASSLGLSGNTIYF. DNA for the CDR3: TGTGCCAGCAGCTTAGGACTTTCTGGAAACACCATATATTTT. The chain combines TRBV7-2 with TRBJ1-3, with unresolved D. Between the trimmed V and J ends, which lost 1 base and 1 base, there was a span of 5 bases. Germline CDR1 reads SGHTA; CDR2 reads FQGNSA. This CDR3 is 14 amino acids long.

The chain couples TRBV27 to TRBJ1-2, with D tentatively TRBD1 (6 bases). The CDR3 sequence is 13 residues long. Trimming left V 5 bases short and J 7 bases short, with 14 bases between. Germline CDR1 and CDR2: MNHEY and SMNVEV (reference sequence). CDR3 sequence (DNA): TGTGCCAGCAGTCTCACCACAGGGTTTGGCTACACCTTC. This encodes CASSLTTGFGYTF.

Points on this clone: Other DNA sequences in the sample encode the same CDR3. The chain recombines TRBV28 with TRBJ1-1; 8 bases are a match to TRBD1. V lost 1 base to trimming and J lost 1 base; unmatched junction nucleotides: 2. Germline CDR1 reads MDHEN; CDR2 reads SYDVKM. This CDR3 is built from 15 residues. The CDR3 protein is CASSLSTGGNTEAFF. The CDR3 coding sequence is TGTGCCAGCAGTTTATCTACAGGGGGGAACACTGAAGCTTTCTTT.

The rearrangement links TRBV19 to TRBJ1-2; 7 positions match TRBD1. The CDR3 length is 15 residues. V lost 6 bases, J lost 0 bases, and 7 bases stayed unmatched. The germline gives CDR1 LNHDA, CDR2 SQIVND (reference sequence). CDR3 sequence (DNA): TGTGCCAGTAGGACTTGGCAGGGGGCTAACTATGGCTACACCTTC. It codes for CASRTWQGANYGYTF. Combining the CDR3 with reference TRBV19 and TRBJ1-2 gives the whole variable domain DGGITQSPKYLFRKEGQNVTLSCEQNLNHDAMYWYRQDPGQGLRLIYYSQIVNDFQKGDIAEGYSVSREKKESFPLTVTSAQKNPTAFYLCASRTWQGANYGYTFGSGTRLTVV.

The rearrangement joins TRBV5-1 to TRBJ2-1; TRBD2 agrees at 9 bases. V trimming: 4 bases; J trimming: 0 bases; junction bases outside the gene matches: 14. The CDR3 is made up of 19 amino acids. The germline gives CDR1 SGHRS, CDR2 YFSETQ. The CDR3 reads CASSTKTSGRLSSYNEQFF. The DNA of the CDR3 is TGCGCCAGCAGCACCAAGACTAGCGGTAGGTTGAGCTCCTACAATGAGCAGTTCTTC.

This clone was counted once. The chain recombines TRBV15 with TRBJ1-3; D is ambiguous. The CDR3 sequence is 14 residues long. V lost 5 bases, J lost 2 bases, and 10 bases lay in between. Germline V lookup: CDR1 LNHNV, CDR2 YYDKDF (reference sequence). The CDR3 DNA follows: TGTGCCACCAGCCCGGGCGCCCCTGGAAACACCATATATTTT. Protein sequence: CATSPGAPGNTIYF.

The chain combines TRBV5-1 with TRBJ1-3, with D possibly TRBD1 on 5 matching bases. V lost 0 bases and J 0 bases, leaving 7 bases between the germline ends. Germline CDR1 and CDR2: SGHRS and YFSETQ. The CDR3 runs 15 residues. CDR3: CASSLGQPSGNTIYF. The CDR3 DNA sequence: TGCGCCAGCAGCTTGGGACAGCCCTCTGGAAACACCATATATTTT.

This clone was found once. The chain employs TRBV11-3 and TRBJ2-5, with a weak D call TRBD2 (5 bases). V was cut by 1 base and J by 9 bases, with 12 bases left in between. The CDR3 sequence is 13 residues long. CDR1 and CDR2 (germline): SGHNT, YENEEA. DNA of the CDR3: TGTGCCAGCAGCTTAGTGGCAACGGAGGCCCAGTACTTC. It translates to CASSLVATEAQYF.

This clone occurred once. The V call is TRBV27, the J call TRBJ2-7; 12 positions match TRBD2. V was pared by 4 bases and J by 4 bases, with 2 bases of the junction left unmatched. Germline CDR1 is MNHEY and CDR2 is SMNVEV (reference sequence). This CDR3 is built from 14 residues. CDR3 sequence reads: CASSWTSGTYEQYF. In DNA, the CDR3 is TGTGCCAGCAGTTGGACTAGCGGGACGTACGAGCAGTACTTC.

Only a few counts were recorded for this clone. The rearrangement links TRBV10-1 to TRBJ2-7, with D perhaps assigned TRBD1 or TRBD2 (5 bases each). CDR3 length: 12 residues. V gave up 5 bases and J gave up 7 bases, with 12 bases separating them. From germline, CDR1 is WNHNN and CDR2 SYGVQD (reference sequence). The CDR3 sequence is CASSSGPAEQYF. As DNA, the CDR3 is TGCGCCAGCAGTTCGGGACCCGCGGAGCAGTACTTC.

J is TRBJ2-7 and V is TRBV10-3; D unclear. The germline V gene has CDR1 ENHRY and CDR2 SYGVKD. This CDR3 is built from 14 residues. V lost 1 base to trimming and J lost 0 bases, with 7 bases between them. DNA of the CDR3: TGTGCCATCAGTGAGTTTCAGACCTCCTACGAGCAGTACTTC. Amino acids: CAISEFQTSYEQYF.